The 2 T cell receptor beta chains in this list originate from one sample, sequenced in a study of PD-L1 blockade in urothelial cancer. The time point was: peripheral blood 6 weeks after treatment start. Data came from immunoSEQ multiplex PCR; TCRdb stores just in-frame clones and leaves some out. The table has roughly 110,000 clones, more than 85% seen once. This sample comprised PBMCs, obtained around atezolizumab (anti-PD-L1) treatment. Every receptor here comes from a man aged 55 to 69 with urothelial cancer.

For the CDR3, the DNA is TGTGCCAGCAGCCTGGACAGGGGGGGCTACGAGCAGTACTTC. It yields the protein CASSLDRGGYEQYF. The chain uses TRBV5-4 and TRBJ2-7; 10 positions match TRBD1. J was trimmed by 3 bases and V by 4 bases; bases with no gene match: 4. CDR1 and CDR2 from the germline V gene are SGHNT and YYREEE (reference sequence). This CDR3 spans 14 amino acids. Supplemented by reference TRBV5-4 and TRBJ2-7, the full variable domain reads ETGVTQSPTHLIKTRGQQVTLRCSSQSGHNTVSWYQQALGQGPQFIFQYYREEENGRGNFPPRFSGLQFPNYSSELNVNALELDDSALYLCASSLDRGGYEQYFGPGTRLTVT.

V is TRBV6-1 and J is TRBJ2-5, with 7 positions matching TRBD2. The CDR3 contains 15 residues. In germline, CDR1 is MNHNS, CDR2 SASEGT. The V gene end was trimmed by 3 bases and the J gene end by 4 bases; junction bases not matched to a gene: 8. CDR3: CASSEGLGGVETQYF. CDR3 nucleotides: TGTGCCAGCAGTGAGGGGCTGGGAGGGGTAGAGACCCAGTACTTC.